The 14 T cell receptor beta chains presented below share a single source sample, sequenced in a study of CD8 T cells in Susac syndrome (dated 2019 in TCRdb). Library construction relied on the immunoSEQ multiplex PCR assay. RNA was extracted using the RNeasy kit, and 0.5 to 1 microgram was reverse transcribed with random hexamers. TCRdb applied fastp at Q25 and MiXCR to the public reads, then kept only in-frame beta chains. A single entry per CDR3 protein holds the most common genes and DNA from its merged rows. Present in this sample are roughly 180,000 distinct CDR3 sequences, more than 90% of which were seen just once. About 0.13% of the sample lies in the top ten. Sequenced sample: CD4+ T cells from PBMCs. The receptor source for this set is a human donor in good health.

This clonotype occurred a few times. The chain links TRBV5-1 to TRBJ2-5; D possibly corresponds to TRBD2 (6 bases). This CDR3 has 14 residues. The germline V gene has CDR1 SGHRS and CDR2 YFSETQ. V was pared by 1 base and J by 2 bases, with 9 bases between. CDR3 sequence (DNA): TGCGCCAGCAGCTTGCGGGGGTTGCAAGAGACCCAGTACTTC. This gives the protein CASSLRGLQETQYF.

The rearrangement joins TRBV6-1 to TRBJ2-7; maybe TRBD2 (6 bases). Germline CDR1 and CDR2: MNHNS and SASEGT. This CDR3 has 16 residues. Trimming cost V 8 bases and J 3 bases, with 23 bases left between them. Here the CDR3 DNA reads TGTGCCAGCCATAGTATTAATGGCGGGACGGTCTACGAGCAGTACTTC. The encoded protein is CASHSINGGTVYEQYF.

The V gene is TRBV5-6, the J gene TRBJ2-7; the match to TRBD1 covers 9 bases. CDR1 is SGHDT, CDR2 YYEEEE, per germline. The length of the CDR3 is 13 residues. With 4 bases clipped from V and 7 bases from J, the junction kept 6 bases outside the gene matches. The CDR3 coding sequence is TGTGCCAGCAGCCAGGACAGGGGATGGGAGCAGTACTTC. Translation gives CASSQDRGWEQYF.

The genes are TRBV5-1 and TRBJ2-1; possibly TRBD1 for D (6 bases). V was pared by 0 bases and J by 7 bases, with 11 bases between. Germline values: CDR1 SGHRS, CDR2 YFSETQ. There are 14 residues in the CDR3. CDR3 DNA sequence: TGCGCCAGCAGCTTGGTAGCAGGGGTAAATGAGCAGTTCTTC. Amino acids: CASSLVAGVNEQFF.

The rearrangement links TRBV2 to TRBJ1-2; D is undetermined. Germline V CDR1 and CDR2: SNHLY, FYNNEI. The CDR3 has 12 amino acids. V was shortened by 3 bases and J by 3 bases, with 5 bases between the two germline ends. The CDR3, as DNA: TGTGCCAGCAGTGAGGGGTACTATGGCTACACCTTC. Translated, it gives CASSEGYYGYTF.

The chain couples TRBV29-1 to TRBJ1-2, with 11 bases that match TRBD1. CDR3 length: 15 residues. V lost 7 bases to trimming and J lost 5 bases; unmatched junction nucleotides: 12. Germline CDR1 and CDR2: SQVTM and ANQGSEA. CDR3 bases: TGCAGCGCTCCACTAGGACAGGGGGCAAGATATGGCTACACCTTC. It encodes CSAPLGQGARYGYTF.

The chain joins TRBV25-1 to TRBJ2-7, with 7 bases lining up with TRBD1. Losses at the gene ends were 3 bases for V and 3 bases for J; bases not matched to a gene: 8. CDR1 is MGHDK and CDR2 is SYGVNS in the germline V gene. The CDR3 length is 15 residues. The CDR3 sequence is CASSDLGQANYEQYF. DNA of the CDR3: TGTGCCAGCAGTGACCTCGGACAGGCGAACTACGAGCAGTACTTC.

The chain joins TRBV9 to TRBJ2-1, with TRBD2 identical over 10 bases. The CDR3 consists of 16 residues. The germline gives CDR1 SGDLS, CDR2 YYNGEE. The junction had 8 bases not matched to a gene; V was cut back by 4 bases and J by 4 bases. The CDR3 DNA is TGTGCCAGCAGCACCTTTGGTAGCGGGGGGTACAATGAGCAGTTCTTC. Translating it yields CASSTFGSGGYNEQFF.

V gene TRBV4-3 combines with J gene TRBJ2-5, with D possibly TRBD2 on 6 matching bases. V lost 3 bases, J lost 5 bases, and 16 bases lay in between. The CDR3 is 15 residues long. From germline, CDR1 is LGHNA and CDR2 YSLEER. For the CDR3, the DNA is TGCGCCAGCAGCCAGACCTTCGGGGGTCTGGAGACCCAGTACTTC. This translates into CASSQTFGGLETQYF.

The chain has TRBV28 and TRBJ1-1; possibly TRBD1 for D (5 bases). This CDR3 contains 12 residues. Germline V gene data show CDR1 as MDHEN and CDR2 as SYDVKM. V was cut by 10 bases and J by 4 bases, with 13 bases left in between. The CDR3 nucleotides are TGTGCCACAGGGCGGATGAGCACTGAAGCTTTCTTT. This sequence encodes CATGRMSTEAFF.

This chain joins TRBV23-1 and TRBJ1-2; D not resolved. TRBV23-1 is assigned to the ORF class and has an uncertain function. This CDR3 comprises 17 residues. Trimming left V 0 bases short and J 4 bases short, with 18 bases between. This CDR3 is CASSQSYTPGDGYGYTF. The CDR3 nucleotides read TGCGCCAGCAGTCAATCGTACACCCCCGGGGATGGCTATGGCTACACCTTC.

The chain has TRBV18 and TRBJ2-3, with a possible D match to TRBD2 (6 bases). The V and J ends lost 2 bases and 1 base respectively, with 10 bases between them. The germline V gene encodes CDR1 KGHSH and CDR2 LQKENI. The CDR3 totals 15 residues. CDR3 in amino acids: CASSPSTGGTDTQYF. Here the CDR3 DNA reads TGTGCCAGCTCACCAAGTACGGGGGGCACAGATACGCAGTATTTT. The full variable domain, in which reference TRBV18 and TRBJ2-3 provide the parts outside the CDR3, is NAGVMQNPRHLVRRRGQEARLRCSPMKGHSHVYWYRQLPEEGLKFMVYLQKENIIDESGMPKERFSAEFPKEGPSILRIQQVVRGDSAAYFCASSPSTGGTDTQYFGPGTRLTVL.

J is TRBJ2-3 and V is TRBV29-1; D not resolved. From germline, CDR1 is SQVTM and CDR2 ANQGSEA. The CDR3 loop spans 13 amino acids. The germline V and J ends were trimmed by 1 base and 1 base, with 6 bases remaining between them. Here the CDR3 DNA reads TGCAGCGTTGAAGGCTCTCGCACAGATACGCAGTATTTT. Its translation is CSVEGSRTDTQYF.

V and J are TRBV19 and TRBJ2-1, with 10 bases fitting TRBD1. The CDR3 runs to 16 residues. Germline CDR1 reads LNHDA; CDR2 reads SQIVND (reference sequence). Trimming at V came to 1 base and at J to 5 bases, leaving 5 bases not matched to a gene. CDR3 protein: CASSIGPGTGDNEQFF. The CDR3, as DNA: TGTGCCAGTAGTATAGGTCCCGGGACAGGGGACAATGAGCAGTTCTTC.